This TCR beta chain was sequenced for a study of T cell changes during pregnancy in multiple sclerosis. The CDR3 is 15 amino acids. The V end lost 1 base, the J end lost 5 bases, and 12 bases lay between the germline ends. Per the germline V gene, CDR1 is SGHTA and CDR2 is FQGNSA. Sequencing used immunoSEQ multiplex PCR; TCRdb keeps in-frame clones, though not all of them. The sample lists more than 30,000 clones, 70% to 90% occurring once. The chain has TRBV7-2 and TRBJ2-1; perhaps TRBD2 as D (5 bases). This sequence originates from a female donor with multiple sclerosis, enrolled in a pregnancy study. Sequencing used CD4+ T cells from peripheral blood mononuclear cells, obtained before pregnancy. The CDR3 here is CASSLGLKGDNEQFF. The CDR3 coding sequence is TGTGCCAGCAGCTTAGGACTAAAAGGAGACAATGAGCAGTTCTTC.